A single sample gave rise to the 16 T cell receptor beta chains below, sequenced in a study of chemoradiotherapy in HPV16-positive cancers. Repertoires were generated with immunoSEQ multiplex PCR, while TCRdb's copy carries only in-frame clones and drops some. The sample lists around 7,700 clones, over 70% seen once, with about a sixth in the top ten. The sample was taken from a patient who underwent chemoradiotherapy. These receptors were obtained from a human donor with HPV-associated anogenital cancer.

V gene TRBV7-9 combines with J gene TRBJ2-2; a possible D gene is TRBD2 (6 bases). The CDR3 extends over 13 amino acids. Germline V lookup: CDR1 SEHNR, CDR2 FQNEAQ (reference sequence). Trimming left V 5 bases short and J 7 bases short, with 11 bases between. The CDR3 DNA sequence: TGTGCCAGCAGCCTGACTAGTCTCGGGGAGCTGTTTTTT. Translating gives CASSLTSLGELFF.

The gene calls are TRBV28 and TRBJ2-7; 10 bases are a match to TRBD2. The CDR3 is 15 amino acids. CDR1 is MDHEN and CDR2 is SYDVKM in the germline V gene. The V and J ends lost 8 bases and 2 bases, in that order; junction bases with no gene match: 9. The DNA for the CDR3 is TGTGCCAGCCGGGGGAGCGGGGGGGCGGCCTACGAGCAGTACTTC. Protein sequence: CASRGSGGAAYEQYF.

The gene calls are TRBV9 and TRBJ1-3; TRBD1 might be the D (5 bases). The length of the CDR3 is 15 residues. V gave up 4 bases and J gave up 5 bases, with 16 bases separating them. Germline V lookup: CDR1 SGDLS, CDR2 YYNGEE. The CDR3 DNA follows: TGTGCCAGCAGCCCGGAACGGGGGGGAAGAAACACCATATATTTT. Protein: CASSPERGGRNTIYF.

V and J are TRBV6-1 and TRBJ1-6; weak D call: TRBD1 (6 bases). Trimming pared 4 bases from V and 8 bases from J, leaving 15 bases between. CDR1 and CDR2 (germline): MNHNS, SASEGT. The CDR3 has 15 amino acids. The CDR3 sequence: CASSVPRGVDSPLHF. As DNA, the CDR3 is TGTGCCAGCAGTGTTCCCAGGGGTGTGGATTCACCCCTCCACTTT.

This clone has just a few counts. This sequence joins TRBV5-1 and TRBJ1-3, with D hard to call. The germline V gene encodes CDR1 SGHRS and CDR2 YFSETQ. Trimming removed 5 bases at V and 4 bases at J, with 13 bases between. The length of the CDR3 is 14 residues. As DNA, the CDR3 is TGCGCCAGCAGTGAAGGGTACTCCGGAAACACCATATATTTT. It yields the protein CASSEGYSGNTIYF.

J is TRBJ1-1 and V is TRBV7-9, with D perhaps TRBD1 (5 bases). This CDR3 is 12 amino acids long. Trimming took 3 bases from V and 7 from J, leaving 9 bases between them. The germline CDR1 and CDR2 sequences are SEHNR and FQNEAQ (reference sequence). The CDR3 region has the DNA TGTGCCAGCAGCTTGGATCAGGGTGAAGCTTTCTTT. It codes for CASSLDQGEAFF.

The CDR3 DNA reads TGTGCCAGAACTACCCAAGTTGAACAAAGTCGGGCCAACGTCCTGACTTTC. Protein: CARTTQVEQSRANVLTF. The chain carries TRBV5-3 and TRBJ2-6; D unresolved. TRBV5-3 is recorded as an ORF, its role being uncertain. The V end was cut by 6 bases, the J end by 5 bases, with 21 bases between. The CDR3 consists of 17 residues.

This clone was detected only once. The chain is built from TRBV6-1 and TRBJ1-5; a weak D match, TRBD1 (6 bases). Germline V CDR1 and CDR2: MNHNS, SASEGT. This CDR3 has 15 amino acids. The V gene lost 2 bases and the J gene lost 4 bases, with 12 bases spanning the gap. In DNA form, the CDR3 reads TGTGCCAGCAGTGAAACGTACCAGGGGAATCAGCCCCAGCATTTT. Protein sequence: CASSETYQGNQPQHF.

This clone came up a few times. The chain employs TRBV5-4 and TRBJ1-2, with D possibly being TRBD1 (6 bases). This CDR3 contains 12 residues. With 2 bases removed from V and 6 bases from J, the gap between germline ends came to 8 bases. CDR1 and CDR2 (germline): SGHNT, YYREEE (reference sequence). CDR3 amino acids: CASSLQGDGYTF. The CDR3 region has the DNA TGTGCCAGCAGCTTACAGGGAGATGGCTACACCTTC.

This clone was counted a few times. For the CDR3, the DNA is TGTGCCAGTAGACCCGTCGGTTACAGGTATCAGCCCCAGCATTTT. It yields the protein CASRPVGYRYQPQHF. The rearrangement joins TRBV19 to TRBJ1-5, with TRBD1 as a possible D gene (5 bases). V was trimmed by 6 bases and J by 5 bases, leaving 17 bases between them. CDR1 LNHDA and CDR2 SQIVND come from the germline V gene (reference sequence). The length of the CDR3 is 15 residues. The entire variable domain, with the rest obtained from reference TRBV19 and TRBJ1-5, is as follows: DGGITQSPKYLFRKEGQNVTLSCEQNLNHDAMYWYRQDPGQGLRLIYYSQIVNDFQKGDIAEGYSVSREKKESFPLTVTSAQKNPTAFYLCASRPVGYRYQPQHFGDGTRLSIL.

This CDR3 is CASRRDLNTEAFF. In DNA, the CDR3 is TGTGCCAGCAGGAGGGATTTGAACACTGAAGCTTTCTTT. The chain has TRBV5-5 and TRBJ1-1, with unresolved D. This CDR3 region has 13 residues. With 5 bases removed from V and 0 bases from J, the gap between germline ends came to 8 bases. The germline CDR1 and CDR2 sequences are SGHKS and YYEKEE (reference sequence). The entire variable domain, with the rest obtained from reference TRBV5-5 and TRBJ1-1, is as follows: DAGVTQSPTHLIKTRGQQVTLRCSPISGHKSVSWYQQVLGQGPQFIFQYYEKEERGRGNFPDRFSARQFPNYSSELNVNALLLGDSALYLCASRRDLNTEAFFGQGTRLTVV.

The genes are TRBV19 and TRBJ2-1; 8 nucleotides align to TRBD2. This CDR3 has 14 amino acids. The junction had 12 bases not matched to a gene; V was cut back by 10 bases and J by 7 bases. Germline CDR1 reads LNHDA; CDR2 reads SQIVND (reference sequence). The CDR3 DNA follows: TGTGCCACTAAAGACCGGGGGGGAGCAAATGAGCAGTTCTTC. As protein: CATKDRGGANEQFF.

In its sample, this clone was seen a few times. This rearrangement joins TRBV10-3 to TRBJ2-7, with 10 bases fitting TRBD1. The CDR3 totals 15 residues. Trimming removed 5 bases from V and 6 bases from J; junction bases left unmatched: 10. CDR1 is ENHRY and CDR2 is SYGVKD in the germline V gene. CDR3 loop: CAISQGGGDRGEQYF. The CDR3 DNA reads as TGTGCCATCAGTCAAGGGGGAGGGGACAGGGGCGAGCAGTACTTC.

V is TRBV30 and J is TRBJ1-1, with D perhaps TRBD1 (6 bases). The CDR3 extends over 13 amino acids. In germline, CDR1 is GTSNPN, CDR2 SVGIG (reference sequence). Trimming took 2 bases from V and 1 from J, leaving 8 bases between them. The CDR3 nucleotides read TGTGCCTGGAGTCTACAGGGGAACACTGAAGCTTTCTTT. Encoded protein: CAWSLQGNTEAFF.

This clone is a singleton in its sample. The chain recombines TRBV19 with TRBJ1-5; D uncertain. Trimming stripped 3 bases from V and 4 bases from J, with 13 bases between. The CDR3 consists of 15 residues. Germline V gene data show CDR1 as LNHDA and CDR2 as SQIVND (reference sequence). Written as DNA, the CDR3 is TGTGCCAGTAGTATCCCCCCCCTAATAAATCAGCCCCAGCATTTT. As protein: CASSIPPLINQPQHF.

The J gene is TRBJ1-2, the V gene TRBV15; no clear D. Deletions cut 0 bases from V and 5 bases from J, with 4 bases between. Germline CDR1 is LNHNV and CDR2 is YYDKDF (reference sequence). The CDR3 runs to 12 residues. In DNA, the CDR3 is TGTGCCACCAGCAGAGATCTTTATGGCTACACCTTC. The encoded protein is CATSRDLYGYTF.